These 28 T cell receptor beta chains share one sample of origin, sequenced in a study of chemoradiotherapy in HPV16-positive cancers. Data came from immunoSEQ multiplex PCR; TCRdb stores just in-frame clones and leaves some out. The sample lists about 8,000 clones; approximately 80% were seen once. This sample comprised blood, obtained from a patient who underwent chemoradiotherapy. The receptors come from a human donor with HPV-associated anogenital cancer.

CDR3 nucleotide sequence: TGCGCCAGCAGCCAAGATTTTGCGTGGAATCAGCCCCAGCATTTT. This sequence encodes CASSQDFAWNQPQHF. V and J are TRBV4-3 and TRBJ1-5; no firm D call. This CDR3 comprises 15 residues. The germline V gene has CDR1 LGHNA and CDR2 YSLEER. The germline V and J ends were trimmed by 0 bases and 4 bases, with 10 bases remaining between them.

The CDR3 loop reads CASSLLTGINTEAFF. The CDR3, as DNA: TGTGCCAGCAGTCTTTTGACAGGGATTAACACTGAAGCTTTCTTT. The chain is built from TRBV27 and TRBJ1-1; 7 nucleotides agree with TRBD1. V shed 5 bases and J 2 bases; nucleotides not matched to a gene: 8. The CDR3 has 15 amino acids. Per the germline V gene, CDR1 is MNHEY and CDR2 is SMNVEV (reference sequence).

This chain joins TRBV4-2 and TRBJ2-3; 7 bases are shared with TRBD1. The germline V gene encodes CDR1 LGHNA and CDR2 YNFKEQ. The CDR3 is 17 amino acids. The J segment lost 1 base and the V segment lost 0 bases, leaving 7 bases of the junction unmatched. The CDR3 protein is CASSQEFWDSRTDTQYF. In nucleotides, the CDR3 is TGTGCCAGCAGCCAAGAGTTCTGGGACAGTCGCACAGATACGCAGTATTTT.

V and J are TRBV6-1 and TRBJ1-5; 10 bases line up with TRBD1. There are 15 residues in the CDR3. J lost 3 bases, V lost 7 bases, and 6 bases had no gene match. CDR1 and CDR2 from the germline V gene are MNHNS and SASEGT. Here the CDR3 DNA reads TGTGCCAGCACCTCCGACAGGGGGCCCAATCAGCCCCAGCATTTT. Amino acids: CASTSDRGPNQPQHF.

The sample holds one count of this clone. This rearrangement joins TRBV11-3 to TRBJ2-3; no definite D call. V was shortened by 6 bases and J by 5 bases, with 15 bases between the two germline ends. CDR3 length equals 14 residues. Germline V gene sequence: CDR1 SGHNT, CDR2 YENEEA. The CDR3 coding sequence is TGTGCCAGCAGTCTAAATGGGTTGGGAGATACGCAGTATTTT. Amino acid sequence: CASSLNGLGDTQYF.

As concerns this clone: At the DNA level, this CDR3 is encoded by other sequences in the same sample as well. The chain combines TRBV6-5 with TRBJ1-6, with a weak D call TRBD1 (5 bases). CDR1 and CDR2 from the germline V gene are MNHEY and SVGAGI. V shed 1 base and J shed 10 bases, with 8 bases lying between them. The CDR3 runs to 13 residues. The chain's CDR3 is CASSYLGESPLHF. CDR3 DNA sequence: TGTGCCAGCAGTTACTTGGGGGAATCACCCCTCCACTTT.

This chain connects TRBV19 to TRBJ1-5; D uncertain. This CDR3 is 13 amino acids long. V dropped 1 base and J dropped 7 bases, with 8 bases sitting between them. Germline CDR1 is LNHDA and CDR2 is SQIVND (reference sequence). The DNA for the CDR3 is TGTGCCAGTAGTATAGGAGAGGAACAGCCCCAGCATTTT. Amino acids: CASSIGEEQPQHF.

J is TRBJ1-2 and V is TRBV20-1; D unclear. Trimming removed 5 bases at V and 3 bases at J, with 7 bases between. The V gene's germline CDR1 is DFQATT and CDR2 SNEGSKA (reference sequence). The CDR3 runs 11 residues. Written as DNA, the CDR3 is TGCAGTGCTGAAATATACTATGGCTACACCTTC. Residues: CSAEIYYGYTF.

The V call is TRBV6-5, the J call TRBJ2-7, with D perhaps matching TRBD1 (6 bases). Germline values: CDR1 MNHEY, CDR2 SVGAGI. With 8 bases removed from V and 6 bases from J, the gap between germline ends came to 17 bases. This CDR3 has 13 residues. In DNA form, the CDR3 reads TGTGCCAGCTCTCGTGGTCTAGGGGGCGAGCAGTACTTC. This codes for CASSRGLGGEQYF.

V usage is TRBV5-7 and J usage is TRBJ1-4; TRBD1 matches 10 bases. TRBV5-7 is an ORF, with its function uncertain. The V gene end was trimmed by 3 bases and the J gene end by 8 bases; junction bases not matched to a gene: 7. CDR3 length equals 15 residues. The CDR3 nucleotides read TGTGCCAGCAGCTCGCCGGGACAGGGGACGGAAAAACTGTTTTTT. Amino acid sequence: CASSSPGQGTEKLFF.

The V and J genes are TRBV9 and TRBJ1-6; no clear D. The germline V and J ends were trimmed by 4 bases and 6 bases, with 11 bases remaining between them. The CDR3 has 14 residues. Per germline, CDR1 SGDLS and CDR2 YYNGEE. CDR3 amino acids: CASSPRPANSPLHF. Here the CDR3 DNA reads TGTGCCAGCAGCCCCCGGCCGGCTAATTCACCCCTCCACTTT.

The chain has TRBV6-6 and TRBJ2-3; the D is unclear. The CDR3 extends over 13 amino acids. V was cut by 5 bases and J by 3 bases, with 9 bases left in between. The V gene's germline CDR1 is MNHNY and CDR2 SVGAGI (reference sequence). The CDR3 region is CASSDGPTDTQYF. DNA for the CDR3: TGTGCCAGCAGTGACGGACCAACAGATACGCAGTATTTT.

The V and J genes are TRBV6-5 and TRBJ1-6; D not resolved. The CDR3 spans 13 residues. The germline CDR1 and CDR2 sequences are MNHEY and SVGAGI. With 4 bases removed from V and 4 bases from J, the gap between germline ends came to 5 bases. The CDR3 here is CASSSVYNSPLHF. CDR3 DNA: TGTGCCAGCAGTTCTGTGTATAATTCACCCCTCCACTTT.

CDR3 in DNA: TGTGCCAGCAGCTTCCGACAGCCCCAAGAGACCCAGTACTTC. This gives the protein CASSFRQPQETQYF. The chain uses TRBV11-2 and TRBJ2-5, with D possibly TRBD1 on 5 matching bases. The CDR3 is 14 residues long. The V gene lost 3 bases and the J gene lost 1 base, with 9 bases spanning the gap. Germline V gives CDR1 SGHAT, CDR2 FQNNGV.

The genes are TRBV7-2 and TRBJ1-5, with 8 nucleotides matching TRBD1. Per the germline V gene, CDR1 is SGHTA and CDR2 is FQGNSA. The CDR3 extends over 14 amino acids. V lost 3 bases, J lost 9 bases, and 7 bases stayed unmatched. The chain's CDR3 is CASSFNDRGAPQHF. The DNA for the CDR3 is TGTGCCAGCAGCTTTAACGACAGGGGAGCGCCCCAGCATTTT. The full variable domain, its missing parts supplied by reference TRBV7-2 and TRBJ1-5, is GAGVSQSPSNKVTEKGKDVELRCDPISGHTALYWYRQSLGQGLEFLIYFQGNSAPDKSGLPSDRFSAERTGGSVSTLTIQRTQQEDSAVYLCASSFNDRGAPQHFGDGTRLSIL.

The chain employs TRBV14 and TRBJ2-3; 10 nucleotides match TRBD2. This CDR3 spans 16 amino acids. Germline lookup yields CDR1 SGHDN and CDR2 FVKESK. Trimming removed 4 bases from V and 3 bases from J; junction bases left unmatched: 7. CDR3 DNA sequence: TGTGCCAGCAGCCGATCAGCGGGAGGGAGGACAGATACGCAGTATTTT. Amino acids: CASSRSAGGRTDTQYF.

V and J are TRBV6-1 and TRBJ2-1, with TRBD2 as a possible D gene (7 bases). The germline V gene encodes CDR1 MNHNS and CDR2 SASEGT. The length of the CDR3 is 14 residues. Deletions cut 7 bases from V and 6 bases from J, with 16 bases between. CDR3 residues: CASNAGGQINEQFF. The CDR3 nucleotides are TGTGCCAGCAACGCCGGGGGGCAGATCAATGAGCAGTTCTTC.

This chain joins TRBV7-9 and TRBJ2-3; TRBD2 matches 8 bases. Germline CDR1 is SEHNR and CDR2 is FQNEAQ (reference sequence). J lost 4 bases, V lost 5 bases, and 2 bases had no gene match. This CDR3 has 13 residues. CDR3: CASSRGGADTQYF. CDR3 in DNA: TGTGCCAGCAGCCGGGGGGGGGCAGATACGCAGTATTTT.

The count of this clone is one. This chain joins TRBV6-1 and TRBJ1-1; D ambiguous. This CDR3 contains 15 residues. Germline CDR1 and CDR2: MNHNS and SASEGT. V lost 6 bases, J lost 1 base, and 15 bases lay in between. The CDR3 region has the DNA TGTGCCAGCAGGAGGACCCAGAGGACGAACACTGAAGCTTTCTTT. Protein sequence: CASRRTQRTNTEAFF.

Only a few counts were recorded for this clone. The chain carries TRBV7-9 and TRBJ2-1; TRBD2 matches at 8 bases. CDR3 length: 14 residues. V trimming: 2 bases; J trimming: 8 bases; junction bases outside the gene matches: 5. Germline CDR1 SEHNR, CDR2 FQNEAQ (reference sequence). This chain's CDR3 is CASSLPSGGDEQFF. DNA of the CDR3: TGTGCCAGCAGCTTACCCAGCGGGGGCGATGAGCAGTTCTTC.

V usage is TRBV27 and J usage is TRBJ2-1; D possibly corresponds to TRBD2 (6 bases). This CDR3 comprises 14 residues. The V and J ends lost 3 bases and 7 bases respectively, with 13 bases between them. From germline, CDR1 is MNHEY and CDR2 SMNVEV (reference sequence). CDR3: CASSFSLGTNEQFF. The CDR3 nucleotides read TGTGCCAGCAGTTTTAGTCTAGGGACTAATGAGCAGTTCTTC.

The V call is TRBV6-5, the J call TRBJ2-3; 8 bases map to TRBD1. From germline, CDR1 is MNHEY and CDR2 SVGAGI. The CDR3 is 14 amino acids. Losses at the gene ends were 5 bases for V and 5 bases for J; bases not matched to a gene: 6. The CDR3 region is CASSPQGAGDTQYF. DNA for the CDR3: TGTGCCAGCAGTCCTCAGGGGGCTGGAGATACGCAGTATTTT.

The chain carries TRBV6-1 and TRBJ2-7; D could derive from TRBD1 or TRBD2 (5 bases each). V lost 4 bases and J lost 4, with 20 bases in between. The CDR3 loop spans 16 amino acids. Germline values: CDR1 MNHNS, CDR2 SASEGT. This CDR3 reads CASSAPSGASGYEQYF. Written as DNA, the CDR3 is TGTGCCAGCAGTGCACCTTCCGGGGCATCAGGGTACGAGCAGTACTTC.

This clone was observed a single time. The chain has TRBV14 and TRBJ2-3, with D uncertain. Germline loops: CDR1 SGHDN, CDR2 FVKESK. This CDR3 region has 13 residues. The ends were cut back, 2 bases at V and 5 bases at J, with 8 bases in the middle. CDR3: CASSQRSKDTQYF. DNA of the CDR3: TGTGCCAGCAGCCAACGCAGTAAAGATACGCAGTATTTT.

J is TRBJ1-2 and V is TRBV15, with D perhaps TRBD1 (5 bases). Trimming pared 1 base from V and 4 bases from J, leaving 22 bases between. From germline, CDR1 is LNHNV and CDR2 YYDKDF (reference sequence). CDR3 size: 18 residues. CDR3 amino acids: CATSRGVVAKGPGYGYTF. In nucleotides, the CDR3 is TGTGCCACCAGCAGAGGAGTTGTTGCTAAGGGGCCAGGCTATGGCTACACCTTC.

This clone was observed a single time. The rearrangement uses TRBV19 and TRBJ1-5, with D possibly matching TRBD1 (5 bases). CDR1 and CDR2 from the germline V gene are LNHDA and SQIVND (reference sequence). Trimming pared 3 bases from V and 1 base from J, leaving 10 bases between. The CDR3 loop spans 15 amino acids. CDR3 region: CASSIAGGSNQPQHF. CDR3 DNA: TGTGCCAGTAGTATCGCCGGGGGGAGCAATCAGCCCCAGCATTTT. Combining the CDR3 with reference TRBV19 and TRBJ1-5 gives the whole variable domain DGGITQSPKYLFRKEGQNVTLSCEQNLNHDAMYWYRQDPGQGLRLIYYSQIVNDFQKGDIAEGYSVSREKKESFPLTVTSAQKNPTAFYLCASSIAGGSNQPQHFGDGTRLSIL.

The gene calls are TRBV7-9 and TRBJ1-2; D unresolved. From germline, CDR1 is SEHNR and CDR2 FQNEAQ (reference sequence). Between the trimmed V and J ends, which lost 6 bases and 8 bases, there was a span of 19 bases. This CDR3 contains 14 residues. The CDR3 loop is CASRDVAPLEGYTF. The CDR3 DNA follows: TGTGCCAGCAGAGACGTCGCCCCTCTCGAGGGCTACACCTTC.

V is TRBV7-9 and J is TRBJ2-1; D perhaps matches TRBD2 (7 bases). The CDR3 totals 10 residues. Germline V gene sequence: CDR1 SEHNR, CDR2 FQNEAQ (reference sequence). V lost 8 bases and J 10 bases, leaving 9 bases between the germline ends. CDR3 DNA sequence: TGTGCCAGCCGGGGGGCCGAGCAGTTCTTC. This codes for CASRGAEQFF.